Presented here are 23 T cell receptor beta chains from one specimen sequenced in a study of shared clonotypes between healthy human individuals (dated by TCRdb to between 2020 and 2021). Preparation of the library involved the immunoSEQ multiplex PCR assay. TCRdb mirrors the immuneACCESS table, restricted to in-frame sequences. Some clones are absent from its copies; in checked studies, under half trace to an unresolved V gene, and the reason for the others is unknown. Counted in this sample were roughly 1 million clones; about 74% of them appeared once. The top ten hold 1.5% of the sample. Specimen: memory CD4+ T cells sorted from blood. The cell subset or site label of this sample denotes: CD45RA-negative fraction. The receptors were sampled from a man between 18 and 29 years old in good health.

The chain employs TRBV7-8 and TRBJ1-4, with a tentative D call TRBD1 (6 bases). The CDR3 has 15 residues. From germline, CDR1 is SGHVS and CDR2 FQNEAQ. Deletions cut 3 bases from V and 8 bases from J, with 16 bases between. Here the CDR3 reads CASSFRGTGLEKLFF. CDR3 DNA sequence: TGTGCCAGCAGCTTTAGGGGGACGGGCTTGGAAAAACTGTTTTTT.

The V and J genes are TRBV4-1 and TRBJ2-3; 8 bases line up with TRBD2. V trimming: 2 bases; J trimming: 0 bases; junction bases outside the gene matches: 16. Germline V gene data show CDR1 as MGHRA and CDR2 as YSYEKL. The CDR3 runs to 20 residues. The CDR3 DNA follows: TGCGCCAGCAGCCAAATCTTGACGGGGGGGCCTGTCGCTAGCACAGATACGCAGTATTTT. As protein: CASSQILTGGPVASTDTQYF.

The genes are TRBV7-8 and TRBJ2-7, with D tentatively TRBD1 or TRBD2 (6 bases each). This CDR3 contains 15 residues. Germline-derived CDR1 and CDR2 are SGHVS and FQNEAQ. Trimming stripped 1 base from V and 4 bases from J, with 14 bases between. The CDR3 reads CASSLDGTGTYEQYF. CDR3 nucleotides: TGTGCCAGCAGCTTAGATGGAACAGGGACTTACGAGCAGTACTTC.

CDR3 protein: CASSPGGVSYNEQFF. The DNA for the CDR3 is TGTGCCAGCTCACCTGGGGGGGTTTCCTACAATGAGCAGTTCTTC. The chain has TRBV18 and TRBJ2-1, with TRBD2 matching over 7 bases. Losses at the gene ends were 3 bases for V and 1 base for J; bases not matched to a gene: 3. Looked up from germline, CDR1 is KGHSH and CDR2 is LQKENI. The CDR3 length is 15 residues.

The chain couples TRBV7-2 to TRBJ2-1, with no clear D. V lost 5 bases and J lost 4, with 15 bases in between. The CDR3 extends over 15 amino acids. Germline V gene sequence: CDR1 SGHTA, CDR2 FQGNSA. CDR3 sequence: CASSLGPGVYNEQFF. CDR3 nucleotide sequence: TGTGCCAGCAGCCTAGGACCCGGAGTTTACAATGAGCAGTTCTTC. Full variable domain (remainder filled in from reference TRBV7-2 and TRBJ2-1): GAGVSQSPSNKVTEKGKDVELRCDPISGHTALYWYRQSLGQGLEFLIYFQGNSAPDKSGLPSDRFSAERTGGSVSTLTIQRTQQEDSAVYLCASSLGPGVYNEQFFGPGTRLTVL.

The chain carries TRBV6-1 and TRBJ2-3, with unresolved D. The CDR3 spans 15 residues. The germline V gene has CDR1 MNHNS and CDR2 SASEGT. V was shortened by 4 bases and J by 0 bases, with 11 bases between the two germline ends. DNA for the CDR3: TGTGCCAGCAGTGTGGACCCCCGGAGCACAGATACGCAGTATTTT. Amino acids: CASSVDPRSTDTQYF.

This chain uses TRBV5-6 with TRBJ2-4; D uncertain. The CDR3 spans 18 residues. Germline CDR1 is SGHDT and CDR2 is YYEEEE. Trimming removed 1 base at V and 0 bases at J, with 17 bases between. The CDR3 region is CASSLSSTIQVAKNIQYF. The CDR3 region has the DNA TGTGCCAGCAGCTTGTCCAGTACGATACAAGTAGCCAAAAACATTCAGTACTTC.

The rearrangement joins TRBV29-1 to TRBJ1-3; the D gene is possibly TRBD1 (5 bases). V was pared by 7 bases and J by 0 bases, with 10 bases between. Germline CDR1 SQVTM, CDR2 ANQGSEA. This CDR3 is 13 amino acids long. CDR3 sequence reads: CSAMTDSGNTIYF. The CDR3 DNA sequence: TGCAGCGCAATGACAGACTCTGGAAACACCATATATTTT. Using reference TRBV29-1 and TRBJ1-3 for the parts outside the CDR3, the full variable domain is SAVISQKPSRDICQRGTSLTIQCQVDSQVTMMFWYRQQPGQSLTLIATANQGSEATYESGFVIDKFPISRPNLTFSTLTVSNMSPEDSSIYLCSAMTDSGNTIYFGEGSWLTVV.

This clone was seen a few times. V usage is TRBV5-1 and J usage is TRBJ2-2; D possibly matches TRBD1 or TRBD2 (6 bases each). Germline V gives CDR1 SGHRS, CDR2 YFSETQ. V lost 9 bases and J lost 4, with 16 bases in between. This CDR3 contains 14 residues. CDR3 DNA sequence: TGCGCCACCAACCCGGGGGCCGGCACCGGGGAGCTGTTTTTT. It yields the protein CATNPGAGTGELFF. Full variable domain (remainder filled in from reference TRBV5-1 and TRBJ2-2): KAGVTQTPRYLIKTRGQQVTLSCSPISGHRSVSWYQQTPGQGLQFLFEYFSETQRNKGNFPGRFSGRQFSNSRSEMNVSTLELGDSALYLCATNPGAGTGELFFGEGSRLTVL.

V is TRBV7-9 and J is TRBJ2-1; D not certain. The CDR3 sequence is 15 residues long. The V end lost 0 bases, the J end lost 2 bases, and 8 bases lay between the germline ends. The germline V gene encodes CDR1 SEHNR and CDR2 FQNEAQ (reference sequence). CDR3 sequence (DNA): TGTGCCAGCAGCTTAGCCTGGGGTCCCTACAATGAGCAGTTCTTC. Translated: CASSLAWGPYNEQFF.

This clone was detected only a few times. J is TRBJ1-1 and V is TRBV5-1; D possibly corresponds to TRBD1 (5 bases). Trimming stripped 3 bases from V and 4 bases from J, with 13 bases between. Per the germline V gene, CDR1 is SGHRS and CDR2 is YFSETQ. The CDR3 spans 14 residues. The CDR3 DNA reads as TGCGCCAGCAGCTCAGGGAATTCGGTCACTGAAGCTTTCTTT. It codes for CASSSGNSVTEAFF.

The chain carries TRBV28 and TRBJ1-1; 11 bases are shared with TRBD1. The CDR3 has 16 residues. Germline trimming cut 4 bases from V and 0 bases from J; bases unmatched to any gene: 4. Germline-derived CDR1 and CDR2 are MDHEN and SYDVKM. CDR3: CASSSPGQGVNTEAFF. The CDR3 DNA sequence: TGTGCCAGCAGTTCTCCGGGACAGGGGGTGAACACTGAAGCTTTCTTT.

The chain joins TRBV19 to TRBJ2-7, with 7 bases that match TRBD1. Germline V lookup: CDR1 LNHDA, CDR2 SQIVND (reference sequence). After removal of 9 bases from V and 3 bases from J, the junction contained 14 bases not matched to a gene. This CDR3 spans 15 amino acids. CDR3 sequence (DNA): TGTGCCAGCAGCTTTGCCGGGACAGATTTCTACGAGCAGTACTTC. Its protein product is CASSFAGTDFYEQYF.

J is TRBJ2-1 and V is TRBV18; TRBD1 might be the D (5 bases). The CDR3 runs 15 residues. The germline gives CDR1 KGHSH, CDR2 LQKENI. Between the trimmed V and J ends, which lost 3 bases and 5 bases, there was a span of 14 bases. In DNA, the CDR3 is TGTGCCAGCTCACCCCCGGCTGGCAGGGACAATGAGCAGTTCTTC. It yields the protein CASSPPAGRDNEQFF.

On this clone: Other DNA sequences from this sample encode an identical CDR3 as well. The rearrangement joins TRBV7-2 to TRBJ2-1; 9 nucleotides agree with TRBD2. V shed 3 bases, J shed 3 bases, and the junction held 3 bases outside the gene matches. This CDR3 has 15 amino acids. Germline CDR1 is SGHTA and CDR2 is FQGNSA. CDR3 sequence reads: CASSLTSGNYNEQFF. The CDR3 region has the DNA TGTGCCAGCAGCTTGACTAGCGGAAACTACAATGAGCAGTTCTTC.

The CDR3 sequence: CASTSGGRFQETQYF. CDR3 in DNA: TGTGCCAGCACAAGTGGCGGGAGGTTCCAAGAGACCCAGTACTTC. The chain employs TRBV6-1 and TRBJ2-5, with 8 positions matching TRBD2. The V segment lost 7 bases and the J segment 1 base; nucleotides outside the gene matches: 8. This CDR3 spans 15 amino acids. Per germline, CDR1 MNHNS and CDR2 SASEGT.

The rearrangement links TRBV27 to TRBJ2-7, with D perhaps TRBD1 or TRBD2 (5 bases each). CDR3 length: 12 amino acids. From germline, CDR1 is MNHEY and CDR2 SMNVEV (reference sequence). V was shortened by 6 bases and J by 2 bases, with 8 bases between the two germline ends. CDR3 amino acids: CASRGVPYEQYF. CDR3 nucleotides: TGTGCCAGCAGGGGGGTCCCCTACGAGCAGTACTTC.

The chain uses TRBV4-3 and TRBJ2-1; D is unclear. V was pared by 0 bases and J by 9 bases, with 12 bases between. Germline assignment: CDR1 LGHNA and CDR2 YSLEER. The CDR3 is made up of 14 amino acids. The CDR3 region is CASSQDTRTSEQFF. CDR3 DNA sequence: TGCGCCAGCAGCCAAGATACAAGGACCAGTGAGCAGTTCTTC.

This clone was detected a few times. The CDR3 loop reads CASSPIWGSTNEKLFF. CDR3 DNA sequence: TGTGCCAGCAGCCCTATCTGGGGGAGTACAAATGAAAAACTGTTTTTT. This chain connects TRBV7-6 to TRBJ1-4; the D gene is possibly TRBD1 (5 bases). From germline, CDR1 is SGHVS and CDR2 FNYEAQ. V shed 5 bases and J shed 5 bases, with 18 bases lying between them. This CDR3 has 16 residues.

A remark on this clone: Other DNA variants within this sample encode the same CDR3. This rearrangement joins TRBV7-9 to TRBJ2-5; TRBD2 agrees at 8 bases. After removal of 4 bases from V and 2 bases from J, the junction contained 9 bases not matched to a gene. The CDR3 contains 16 residues. CDR1 is SEHNR, CDR2 FQNEAQ, per germline (reference sequence). The chain's CDR3 is CASSSGLAGGQETQYF. The CDR3 coding sequence is TGTGCCAGCAGCTCAGGACTAGCTGGAGGGCAAGAGACCCAGTACTTC.

The chain couples TRBV10-3 to TRBJ1-2, with a weak D call TRBD1 (6 bases). The V end was cut by 4 bases, the J end by 6 bases, with 9 bases between. Germline V gene data show CDR1 as ENHRY and CDR2 as SYGVKD. The CDR3 sequence is 12 residues long. CDR3 loop: CAISAGDHGYTF. CDR3 DNA: TGTGCCATCAGTGCAGGGGACCATGGCTACACCTTC.

This chain uses TRBV28 with TRBJ2-7; D is tentatively TRBD1 or TRBD2 (5 bases each). The V end was cut by 6 bases, the J end by 2 bases, with 17 bases between. The CDR3 loop spans 15 amino acids. Per the germline V gene, CDR1 is MDHEN and CDR2 is SYDVKM. The DNA of the CDR3 is TGTGCCAGCAGCTCCTCCGGGACGGGGACCTACGAGCAGTACTTC. This gives the protein CASSSSGTGTYEQYF.

V gene TRBV4-1 combines with J gene TRBJ2-7, with D possibly matching TRBD1 (6 bases). The germline V gene has CDR1 MGHRA and CDR2 YSYEKL. V lost 0 bases and J lost 2, with 14 bases in between. This CDR3 comprises 16 residues. The CDR3 protein is CASSQEFVGAAYEQYF. As DNA, the CDR3 is TGCGCCAGCAGCCAAGAATTCGTGGGGGCGGCCTACGAGCAGTACTTC.